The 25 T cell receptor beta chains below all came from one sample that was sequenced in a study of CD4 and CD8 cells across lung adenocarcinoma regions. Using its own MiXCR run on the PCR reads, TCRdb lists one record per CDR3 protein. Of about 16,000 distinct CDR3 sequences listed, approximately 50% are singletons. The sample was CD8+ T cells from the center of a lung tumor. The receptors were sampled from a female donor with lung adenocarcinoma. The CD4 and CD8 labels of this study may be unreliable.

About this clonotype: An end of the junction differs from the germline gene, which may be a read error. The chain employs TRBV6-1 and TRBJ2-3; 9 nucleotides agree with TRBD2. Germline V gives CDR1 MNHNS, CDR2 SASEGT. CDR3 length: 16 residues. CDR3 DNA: TGTGCCAGCAGGGGCGGGGGGGCTGTGAGCACCGGGACGCTGTATTTT. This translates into CASRGGGAVSTGTLYF.

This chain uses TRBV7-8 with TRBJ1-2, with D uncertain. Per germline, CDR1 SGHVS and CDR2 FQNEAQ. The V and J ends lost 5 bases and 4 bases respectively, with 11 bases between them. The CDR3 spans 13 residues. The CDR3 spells CASSAREGYGYTF. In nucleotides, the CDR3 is TGTGCCAGCAGCGCCCGGGAGGGCTATGGCTACACCTTC.

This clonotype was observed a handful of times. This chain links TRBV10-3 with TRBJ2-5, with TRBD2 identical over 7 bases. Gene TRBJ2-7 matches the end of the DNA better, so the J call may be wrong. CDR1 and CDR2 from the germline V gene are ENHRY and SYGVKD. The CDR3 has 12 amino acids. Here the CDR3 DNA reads TGTGCCGCCGGGACTACTGTCTACGAGCAGTACTTC. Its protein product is CAAGTTVYEQYF.

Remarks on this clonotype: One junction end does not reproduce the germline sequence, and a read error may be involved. The CDR3 bases are TGTGCCACGGGGCTCGGGGGCCGGGACCAAGACACCCAGTACTTC. It codes for CATGLGGRDQDTQYF. The chain is built from TRBV6-1 and TRBJ2-3; either TRBD1 or TRBD2 may supply D (6 bases each). The tail of the sequence fits TRBJ2-5 better, so the J call may be wrong. Germline V gene data show CDR1 as MNHNS and CDR2 as SASEGT. The CDR3 has 15 amino acids.

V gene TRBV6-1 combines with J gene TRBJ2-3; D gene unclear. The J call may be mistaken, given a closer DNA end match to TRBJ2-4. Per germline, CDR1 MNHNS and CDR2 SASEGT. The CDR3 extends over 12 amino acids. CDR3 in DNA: TGTGCGGGCAGTGGAACCACAGATATTCAGTACTTC. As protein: CAGSGTTDIQYF.

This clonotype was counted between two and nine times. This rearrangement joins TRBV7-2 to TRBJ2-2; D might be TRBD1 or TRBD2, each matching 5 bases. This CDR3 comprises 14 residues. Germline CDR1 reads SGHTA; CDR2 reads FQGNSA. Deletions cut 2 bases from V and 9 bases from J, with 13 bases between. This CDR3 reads CASSLSKGTRELFF. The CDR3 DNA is TGTGCCAGCAGCTTATCGAAGGGGACCAGGGAGCTGTTTTTT.

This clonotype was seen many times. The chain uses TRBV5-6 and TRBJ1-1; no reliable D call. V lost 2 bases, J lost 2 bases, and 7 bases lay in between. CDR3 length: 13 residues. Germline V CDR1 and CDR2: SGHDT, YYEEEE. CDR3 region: CASSLYHNTEAFF. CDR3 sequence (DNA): TGTGCCAGCAGCTTATATCACAACACTGAAGCTTTCTTT.

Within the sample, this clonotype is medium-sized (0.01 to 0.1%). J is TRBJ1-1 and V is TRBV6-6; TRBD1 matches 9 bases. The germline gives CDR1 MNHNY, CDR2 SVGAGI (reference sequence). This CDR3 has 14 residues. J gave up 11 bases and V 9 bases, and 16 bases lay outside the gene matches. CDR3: CASQLIQGAVQAFF. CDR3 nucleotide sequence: TGTGCCAGTCAGCTTATACAGGGGGCTGTTCAGGCTTTCTTT.

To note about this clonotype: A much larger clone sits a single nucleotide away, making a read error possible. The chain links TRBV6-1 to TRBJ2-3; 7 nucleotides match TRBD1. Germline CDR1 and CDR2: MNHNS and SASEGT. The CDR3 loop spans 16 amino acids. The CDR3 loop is CASSPRGQRTTDTQYF. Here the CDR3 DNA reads TGTGCCAGCAGTCCTAGGGGGCAGCGAACCACAGATACGCAGTATTTC.

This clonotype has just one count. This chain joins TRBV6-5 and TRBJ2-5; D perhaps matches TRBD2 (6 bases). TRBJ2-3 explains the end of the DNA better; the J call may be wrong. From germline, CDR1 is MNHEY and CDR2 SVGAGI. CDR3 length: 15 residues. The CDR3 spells CASVVLARLADTQYF. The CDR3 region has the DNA TGTGCCAGCGTTGTACTAGCCCGCTTGGCAGATACGCAGTATTTT.

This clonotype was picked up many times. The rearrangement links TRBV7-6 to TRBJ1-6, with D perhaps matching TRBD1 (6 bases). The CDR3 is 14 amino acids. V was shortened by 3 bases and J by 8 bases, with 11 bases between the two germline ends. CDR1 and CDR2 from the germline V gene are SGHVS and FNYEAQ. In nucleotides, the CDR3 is TGTGCCAGCAGCTTGAACAGGGCTGATTCACCCCTCCACTTT. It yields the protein CASSLNRADSPLHF.

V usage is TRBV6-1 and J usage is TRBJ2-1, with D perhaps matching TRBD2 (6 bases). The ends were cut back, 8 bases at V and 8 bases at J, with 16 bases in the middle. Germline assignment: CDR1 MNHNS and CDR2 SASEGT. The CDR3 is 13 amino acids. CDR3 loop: CASGHGGTYEQFF. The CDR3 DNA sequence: TGTGCCAGCGGGCACGGCGGGACCTATGAGCAGTTCTTC.

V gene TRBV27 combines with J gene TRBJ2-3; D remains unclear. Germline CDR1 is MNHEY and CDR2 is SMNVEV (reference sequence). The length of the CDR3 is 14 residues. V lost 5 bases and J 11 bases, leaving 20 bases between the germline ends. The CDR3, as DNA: TGTGCCAGCAGTGTGGGCGGATCCACAAATATGCAGTATTTT. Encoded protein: CASSVGGSTNMQYF.

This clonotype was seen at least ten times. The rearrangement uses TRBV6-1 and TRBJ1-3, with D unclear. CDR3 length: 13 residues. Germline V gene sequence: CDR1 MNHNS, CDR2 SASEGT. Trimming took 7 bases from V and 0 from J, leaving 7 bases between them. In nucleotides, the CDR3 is TGTGCCAGCACGCGGAGCTCTGGAAACACCATATATTTT. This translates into CASTRSSGNTIYF.

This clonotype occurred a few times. The CDR3 nucleotides read TGTGCCAGCAGAACAGCGGGGAATGAGCAGTTCTTC. Its translation is CASRTAGNEQFF. This chain links TRBV12-3 or TRBV12-4 with TRBJ2-1, with 7 bases matching TRBD2. The CDR3 runs to 12 residues. J was trimmed by 7 bases and V by 6 bases; bases with no gene match: 3.

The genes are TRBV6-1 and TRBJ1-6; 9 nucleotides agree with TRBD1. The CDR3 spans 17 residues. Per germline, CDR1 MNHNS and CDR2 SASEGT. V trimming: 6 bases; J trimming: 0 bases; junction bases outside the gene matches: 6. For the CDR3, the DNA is TGTGCCAGCAGGGGACAGGGCCTAAGCTCCTATAATTCACCCCTCCACTTT. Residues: CASRGQGLSSYNSPLHF.

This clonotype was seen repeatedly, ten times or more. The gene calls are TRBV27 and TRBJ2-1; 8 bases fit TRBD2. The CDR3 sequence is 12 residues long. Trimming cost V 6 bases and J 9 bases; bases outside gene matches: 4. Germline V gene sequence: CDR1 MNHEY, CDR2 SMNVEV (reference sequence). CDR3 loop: CASSSGGREQFF. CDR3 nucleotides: TGTGCCAGCAGCTCGGGGGGGCGTGAGCAGTTCTTC.

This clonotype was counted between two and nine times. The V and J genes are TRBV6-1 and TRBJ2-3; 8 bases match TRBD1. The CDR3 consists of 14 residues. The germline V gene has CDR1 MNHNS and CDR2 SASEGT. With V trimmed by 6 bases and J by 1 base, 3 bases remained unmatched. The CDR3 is CASRDRARTDTQYF. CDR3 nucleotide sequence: TGTGCCAGCAGGGACAGGGCGCGCACAGATACGCAGTATTTT.

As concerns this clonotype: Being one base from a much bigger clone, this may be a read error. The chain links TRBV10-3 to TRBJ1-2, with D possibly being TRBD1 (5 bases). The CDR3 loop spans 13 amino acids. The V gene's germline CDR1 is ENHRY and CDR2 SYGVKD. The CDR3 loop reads CATKLVGDLGYTF. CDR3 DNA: TGTGCTACTAAATTGGTCGGGGACCTGGGCTACACCTTC.

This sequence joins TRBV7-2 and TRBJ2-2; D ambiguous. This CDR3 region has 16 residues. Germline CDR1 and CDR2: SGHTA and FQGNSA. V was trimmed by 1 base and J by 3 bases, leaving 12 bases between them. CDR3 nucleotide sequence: TGTGCCAGCAGCTTAGGCCGCCTCCCGTACACCGGGGAGCTGTTTTTT. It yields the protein CASSLGRLPYTGELFF.

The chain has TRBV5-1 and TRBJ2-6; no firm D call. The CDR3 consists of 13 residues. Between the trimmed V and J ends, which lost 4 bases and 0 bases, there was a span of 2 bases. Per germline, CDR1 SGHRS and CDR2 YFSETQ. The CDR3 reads CASSTSGANVLTF. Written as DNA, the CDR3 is TGCGCCAGCAGCACCTCTGGGGCCAACGTCCTGACTTTC.

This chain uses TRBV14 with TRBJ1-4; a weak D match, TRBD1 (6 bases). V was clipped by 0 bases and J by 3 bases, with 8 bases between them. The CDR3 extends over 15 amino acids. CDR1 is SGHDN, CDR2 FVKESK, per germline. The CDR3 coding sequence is TGTGCCAGCAGCCAAGATCGGGGGCCTAATGAAAAACTGTTTTTT. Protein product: CASSQDRGPNEKLFF.

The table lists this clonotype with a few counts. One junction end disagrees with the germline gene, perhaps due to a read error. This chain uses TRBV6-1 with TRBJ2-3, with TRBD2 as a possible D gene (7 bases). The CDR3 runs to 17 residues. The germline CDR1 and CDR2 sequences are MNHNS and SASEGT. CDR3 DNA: TGTGCCAGCAGTCGGGGGCTAGGGGGGGCTGTCACAGATACCCAGTATTTT. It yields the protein CASSRGLGGAVTDTQYF.

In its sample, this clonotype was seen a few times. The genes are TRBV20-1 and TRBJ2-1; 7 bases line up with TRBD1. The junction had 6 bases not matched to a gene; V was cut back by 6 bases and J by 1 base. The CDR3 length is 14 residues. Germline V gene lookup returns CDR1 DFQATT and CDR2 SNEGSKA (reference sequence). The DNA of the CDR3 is TGCAGTGCGAGACAGGGTGTGTCCTACAATGAGCAGTTCTTC. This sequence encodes CSARQGVSYNEQFF.

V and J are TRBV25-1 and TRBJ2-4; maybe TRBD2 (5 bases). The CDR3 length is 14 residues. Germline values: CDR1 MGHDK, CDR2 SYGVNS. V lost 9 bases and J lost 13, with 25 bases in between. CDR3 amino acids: CARRGGGRQKIQYF. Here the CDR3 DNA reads TGTGCCAGGCGCGGAGGCGGACGACAAAAGATCCAGTACTTC.